Reported below is one T cell receptor (beta chain). Its antigen is still unknown. No base quality information exists; no much larger clone differs at one position. To demonstrate the VDJtools post-analysis software, the study profiled TCR beta repertoires from the peripheral blood of around 13 young patients with multiple sclerosis. Multiple sclerosis patients were children and adolescents aged roughly 6 to 17 years. Based on the germline V gene, the CDR1 and CDR2 sequences are MNHEY and SVGEGT. Spanning cysteine to phenylalanine, the CDR3 consists of 16 amino acids. This entry keeps only the CDR3 DNA: 48 bases, framed from base 1. For this chain, trimming is 6 bases at the V end and 3 bases at the J end, and the number of junction bases without a gene match is 7. These data belong to a study of post-analysis software for immune sequencing data (dated by TCRdb to about 2015). Concerning the study at large: Recorded disease courses included relapsing-remitting, secondary progressive and progressive-relapsing multiple sclerosis, with some patients lacking subtype annotation. The patient repertoires were compared against about a dozen previously published healthy control repertoires obtained from donors aged roughly 6 to 25 years. A subset of samples was prepared in parallel using single-end sample barcoding, then pooled and co-amplified after Illumina adapter ligation. Study-wide findings and limitations: The multiple sclerosis patient group was slightly younger than the control group. Direct clustering with F measure showed strong co-clustering of samples prepared in the same batch, prompting a batch-effect correction. Patients showed significantly higher frequencies than controls for a few TRBV segments, among them TRBV5-6, TRBV5-1 and TRBV20-1. Normalized Chao1 diversity was significantly lower in multiple sclerosis patients than controls, suggesting substantial peripheral T-cell clonal expansion.

Library preparation used PCR. The sequencer was an Illumina HiSeq 2500. Unique molecular identifiers were incorporated into TCR beta cDNA libraries to reduce PCR and sequencing biases. Per 1 to 10 million input T cells, 500,000 or so cDNA molecules were obtained, such that each molecule approximated one T cell. The same protocol used for the earlier healthy control dataset was applied to prepare and sequence the patient libraries. Within a given batch, samples were prepared together, multiplexed and sequenced on the same HiSeq lane. Per the authors' processing: MIGEC was used to process the raw barcoded reads, and molecular identifier groups with only a single read were discarded before consensus assembly and CDR3 extraction. VDJtools was used for post-analysis of the clonotype tables, and diversity was normalized by down-sampling every dataset to the size of the smallest sample. In repertoire overlap clustering, CDR3 amino acid sequences, but not nucleotide sequences, were matched to correct batch-related cross-sample contamination. TCRdb applied fastp at Q25 and MiXCR to the public reads, then kept only in-frame beta chains. Every distinct CDR3 protein forms one entry, paired with its most common genes and DNA. The V and J calls here are based on TCRdb, not the publication. Within this sample are some 370,000 distinct CDR3 sequences, with less than 40% of them counted one time only. The ten largest clones capture 10% to 15% of the sample.

The clonotype was recovered from a girl between 5 and 17 years old with multiple sclerosis. The chain employs TRBV6-2 or TRBV6-3 and TRBJ2-1; the central 11 bases match TRBD2. Sequenced material: blood. The sequence in DNA is TGTGCCAGCAGCTCAGGACTAGCGGGTGTCTACAATGAGCAGTTCTTC. It encodes CASSSGLAGVYNEQFF.